This TCR beta chain is from a study of a mutant IDH1 vaccine in newly diagnosed glioma. Study at large: Visit V12 was conducted at week 35 as the safety follow-up. Visit V13 came later, at week 47.

In its sample, this clone was seen a few times. Its antigen is undetermined. The time point was: week 47, end of study. Each vaccine dose was 300 ug of mutant IDH1 20-mer peptide, with topical imiquimod. Produced via immunoSEQ multiplex PCR; TCRdb's table is partial and in-frame only. This sample has tens of thousands of clones, with 65% found just once. The length of the CDR3 is 13 residues. Germline values: CDR1 SGHVS, CDR2 FQNEAQ. Trimming left V 1 base short and J 3 bases short, with 6 bases between. The sequenced sample was peripheral blood mononuclear cells (PBMCs), obtained from a glioma patient whose treatment included an IDH1 peptide vaccine. The clonotype comes from a man aged 35-49 years with glioma. Some clones in this sample may be carry-over from other donors' samples. The chain recombines TRBV7-8 with TRBJ1-1; D is perhaps TRBD1 (5 bases). The CDR3 sequence: CASSLVGDTEAFF. CDR3 sequence (DNA): TGTGCCAGCAGCTTAGTGGGGGACACTGAAGCTTTCTTT.